The clone carrying this T cell receptor beta chain was found once. These data are taken from a study of technical replicates of blood from several donors. The protocol was immunoSEQ multiplex PCR, while the TCRdb copy is restricted to in-frame clones and leaves out a portion. The repertoire holds 65,000 to 95,000 clones, with 95% to 98% as singletons. This sequence originates from a human donor in good health. Sequenced input: T cells isolated from PBMCs.

The CDR3 is CASSLQDSGETQYF. CDR3 DNA sequence: TGTGCCAGCAGCTTGCAGGACAGTGGAGAGACCCAGTACTTC. This rearrangement joins TRBV7-8 to TRBJ2-5; D is possibly TRBD1 (6 bases). The CDR3 has 14 residues. CDR1 and CDR2 from the germline V gene are SGHVS and FQNEAQ. The V gene lost 3 bases and the J gene lost 4 bases, with 12 bases spanning the gap.